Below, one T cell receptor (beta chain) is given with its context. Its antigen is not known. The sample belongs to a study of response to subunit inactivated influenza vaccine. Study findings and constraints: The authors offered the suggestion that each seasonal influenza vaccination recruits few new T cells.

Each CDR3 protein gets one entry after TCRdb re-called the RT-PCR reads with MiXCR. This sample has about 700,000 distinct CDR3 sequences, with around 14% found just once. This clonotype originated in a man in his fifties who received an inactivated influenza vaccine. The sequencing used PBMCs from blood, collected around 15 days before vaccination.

The CDR3 loop is CASSPLPQGSNQPQHF. In DNA, the CDR3 is TGTGCCAGCAGTCCACTACCACAGGGTAGCAATCAGCCCCAGCATTTT. This chain joins TRBV12-3 or TRBV12-4 and TRBJ1-5, with a weak D call TRBD1 (6 bases). The CDR3 spans 16 residues. V lost 5 bases, J lost 0 bases, and 14 bases lay in between.